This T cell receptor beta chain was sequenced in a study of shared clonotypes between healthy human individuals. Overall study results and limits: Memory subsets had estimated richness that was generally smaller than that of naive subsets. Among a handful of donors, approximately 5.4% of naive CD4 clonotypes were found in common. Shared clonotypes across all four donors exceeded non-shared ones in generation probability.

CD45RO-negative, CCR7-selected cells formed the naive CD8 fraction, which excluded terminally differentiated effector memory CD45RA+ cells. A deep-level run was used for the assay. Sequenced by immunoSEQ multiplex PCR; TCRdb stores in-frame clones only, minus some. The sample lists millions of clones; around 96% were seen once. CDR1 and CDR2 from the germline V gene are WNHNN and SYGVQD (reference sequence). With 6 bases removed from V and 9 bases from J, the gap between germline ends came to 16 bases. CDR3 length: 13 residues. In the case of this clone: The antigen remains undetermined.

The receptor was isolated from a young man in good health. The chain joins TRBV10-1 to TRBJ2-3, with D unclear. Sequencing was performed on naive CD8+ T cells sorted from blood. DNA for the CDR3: TGCGCCAGCAGCGATGGACGGTTTGAAACGCAGTATTTT. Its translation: CASSDGRFETQYF.